These 10 T cell receptor beta chains came from one sample sequenced in a study of Ad26.COV2.S vaccination and SARS-CoV-2 variants. Generated by immunoSEQ multiplex PCR, the TCRdb table keeps only in-frame clones and is missing some. Among more than 300,000 clones, around four fifths were seen once, and the ten largest hold 2.1%. Indicated treatment: 19 received Ad26.COV2.S at low or high dose, single or two shots; about 5 received placebo; per-sample allocation not given. On day 63 after the first injection, vaccine and placebo recipients gave samples. The sample in question was peripheral blood, obtained in a trial of Ad26.COV2.S vaccine versus placebo. The receptors derive from a person aged 18-65 years who received the Ad26.COV2.S COVID-19 vaccine or a placebo.

This sequence joins TRBV6-5 and TRBJ2-3; D is possibly TRBD2 (7 bases). Trimming removed 11 bases at V and 2 bases at J, with 17 bases between. This CDR3 has 14 amino acids. Per germline, CDR1 MNHEY and CDR2 SVGAGI. CDR3 region: CAACRGDITDTQYF. The CDR3 region has the DNA TGTGCCGCTTGCCGGGGGGACATCACAGATACGCAGTATTTT.

The rearrangement joins TRBV3-1 (or the pseudogene TRBV3-2) to TRBJ2-3; 9 nucleotides align to TRBD1. With 4 bases clipped from V and 3 bases from J, the junction kept 2 bases outside the gene matches. Germline values: CDR1 LGHDT, CDR2 YNNKEL (reference sequence). This CDR3 spans 14 amino acids. CDR3 loop: CASSRDRVTDTQYF. The DNA for the CDR3 is TGTGCCAGCAGCCGGGACAGGGTAACAGATACGCAGTATTTT.

The chain is built from TRBV5-4 and TRBJ1-2, with 7 bases that match TRBD1. V lost 0 bases and J lost 3; bases outside the gene matches: 2. The CDR3 spans 14 residues. Germline CDR1 and CDR2: SGHNT and YYREEE (reference sequence). CDR3 nucleotides: TGTGCCAGCAGCTTGGGACAGGGAGACTATGGCTACACCTTC. Residues: CASSLGQGDYGYTF.

V and J are TRBV30 and TRBJ2-7, with 13 bases lining up with TRBD2. Germline V gene sequence: CDR1 GTSNPN, CDR2 SVGIG (reference sequence). With 1 base clipped from V and 1 base from J, the junction kept 4 bases outside the gene matches. This CDR3 has 16 amino acids. The CDR3 region is CAWSATSGGPSYEQYF. CDR3 bases: TGTGCCTGGAGTGCGACTAGCGGGGGGCCATCCTACGAGCAGTACTTC.

The chain has TRBV5-1 and TRBJ2-2; 11 nucleotides line up with TRBD2. The V gene end was trimmed by 4 bases and the J gene end by 6 bases; junction bases not matched to a gene: 11. Germline assignment: CDR1 SGHRS and CDR2 YFSETQ. The CDR3 has 17 amino acids. Here the CDR3 reads CASSPDPNSGGAGELFF. For the CDR3, the DNA is TGCGCCAGCAGCCCTGACCCTAATAGCGGGGGGGCCGGGGAGCTGTTTTTT.

The V and J genes are TRBV7-3 and TRBJ1-1; 10 bases fit TRBD1. Looked up from germline, CDR1 is SGHTA and CDR2 is FQGTGA. The CDR3 has 14 residues. The J segment lost 2 bases and the V segment lost 5 bases, leaving 2 bases of the junction unmatched. CDR3 loop: CASSMTGGNTEAFF. Here the CDR3 DNA reads TGTGCCAGCAGCATGACAGGGGGCAACACTGAAGCTTTCTTT.

The rearrangement uses TRBV3-1 (or the pseudogene TRBV3-2) and TRBJ1-2, with a possible D match to TRBD1 (6 bases). V shed 3 bases and J shed 8 bases, with 16 bases lying between them. Germline loops: CDR1 LGHDT, CDR2 YNNKEL (reference sequence). The CDR3 covers 14 residues. Here the CDR3 DNA reads TGTGCCAGCAGCCAGAAGGGGGGAACTGGGGGCTACACCTTC. Residues: CASSQKGGTGGYTF.

The J gene is TRBJ2-3, the V gene TRBV5-5; D tentatively fits TRBD1 or TRBD2 (6 bases each). CDR1 is SGHKS and CDR2 is YYEKEE in the germline V gene (reference sequence). Trimming removed 9 bases from V and 1 base from J, with 21 bases in between. The CDR3 is made up of 16 amino acids. The CDR3 region has the DNA TGTGCCACCGAAGACGTGGGGGGCTTGGGCACAGATACGCAGTATTTT. Translation: CATEDVGGLGTDTQYF.

The chain uses TRBV7-9 and TRBJ1-1; a possible D gene is TRBD1 (5 bases). The CDR3 consists of 15 residues. The ends were cut back, 1 base at V and 5 bases at J, with 14 bases in the middle. CDR1 and CDR2 from the germline V gene are SEHNR and FQNEAQ (reference sequence). The CDR3 nucleotides read TGTGCCAGCAGCTTAGGGCCAGGGAGGTTGACTGAAGCTTTCTTT. Translating gives CASSLGPGRLTEAFF.

V usage is TRBV11-3 and J usage is TRBJ2-1; D gene unclear. Trimming took off 4 bases at V and 3 bases at J, with 22 bases between the two ends. CDR1 is SGHNT, CDR2 YENEEA, per germline. The CDR3 length is 18 residues. The CDR3 region is CASSSFGTEPLFYNEQFF. CDR3 nucleotide sequence: TGTGCCAGCAGCTCATTTGGCACGGAGCCCCTCTTCTACAATGAGCAGTTCTTC. Using reference TRBV11-3 and TRBJ2-1 for the parts outside the CDR3, the full variable domain is EAGVVQSPRYKIIEKKQPVAFWCNPISGHNTLYWYLQNLGQGPELLIRYENEEAVDDSQLPKDRFSAERLKGVDSTLKIQPAELGDSAVYLCASSSFGTEPLFYNEQFFGPGTRLTVL.